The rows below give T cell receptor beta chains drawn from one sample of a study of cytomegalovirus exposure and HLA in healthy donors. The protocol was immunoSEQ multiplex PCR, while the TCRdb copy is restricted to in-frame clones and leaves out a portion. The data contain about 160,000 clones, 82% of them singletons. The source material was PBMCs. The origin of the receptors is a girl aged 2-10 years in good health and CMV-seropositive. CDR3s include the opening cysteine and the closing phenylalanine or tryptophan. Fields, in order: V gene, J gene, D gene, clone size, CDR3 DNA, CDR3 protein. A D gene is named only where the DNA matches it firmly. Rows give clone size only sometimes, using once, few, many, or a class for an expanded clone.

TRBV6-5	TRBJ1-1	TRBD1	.	TGTGCCAGCAGTTTCACGACAGGGTGGATTAGCACTGAAGCTTTCTTT	CASSFTTGWISTEAFF
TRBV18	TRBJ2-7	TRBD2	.	TGTGCCAGCTCACCCTTTAGCGGGAGCTCCTACGAGCAGTACTTC	CASSPFSGSSYEQYF
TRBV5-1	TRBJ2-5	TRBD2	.	TGCGCCAGCAGCGAGGGACTAGCGGGAGGCCGGGAGACCCAGTACTTC	CASSEGLAGGRETQYF
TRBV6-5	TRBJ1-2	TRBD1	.	TGTGCCGCAGGTGGAGGGGGCGCACACTATGGCTACACCTTC	CAAGGGGAHYGYTF
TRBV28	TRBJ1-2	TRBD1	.	TGTGCCAGCAGTTTATACATTGTACAGGGGACATTCGATGGCTACACCTTC	CASSLYIVQGTFDGYTF
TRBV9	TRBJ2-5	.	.	TGTGCCAGCAGCCCATCGGTGCGGGGACAAGAGACCCAGTACTTC	CASSPSVRGQETQYF
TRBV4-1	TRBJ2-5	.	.	TGCGCCAGCAGCCAAGACCACAGGCAAGAGACCCAGTACTTC	CASSQDHRQETQYF
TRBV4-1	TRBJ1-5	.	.	TGCGCCAGCAGCCAAGAGAACAGATATCAGCCCCAGCATTTT	CASSQENRYQPQHF
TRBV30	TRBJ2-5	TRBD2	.	TGTGCCTGGAGTTTCGGGGGGGAGACCCAGTACTTC	CAWSFGGETQYF
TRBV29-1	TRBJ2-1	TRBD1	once	TGCAGCGTCGCTCGGGACAGGCTAAATGAGCAGTTCTTC	CSVARDRLNEQFF
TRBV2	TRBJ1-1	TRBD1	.	TGTGCCAGCAGGGAGCGGACAGGGTCGAACACTGAAGCTTTCTTT	CASRERTGSNTEAFF
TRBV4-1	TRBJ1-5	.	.	TGCGCCAGCAGCCAAGTGGGGTTGGAAGGGGCCCAGCCCCAGCATTTT	CASSQVGLEGAQPQHF
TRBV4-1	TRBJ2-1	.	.	TGCGCCAGCAGCCGCCAGGGGCACAATGAGCAGTTCTTC	CASSRQGHNEQFF
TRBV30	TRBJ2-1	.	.	TGTGCCTGGAGTGGGGCCAACAATGAGCAGTTCTTC	CAWSGANNEQFF
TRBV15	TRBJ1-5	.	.	TGTGCCACCAGCAGAGATCTGGAGGTGACCCAGCATTTT	CATSRDLEVTQHF
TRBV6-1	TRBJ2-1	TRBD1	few	TGTGCCAGCAGTGAAGGGGACAGGGGGTTCGATGAGCAGTTCTTC	CASSEGDRGFDEQFF
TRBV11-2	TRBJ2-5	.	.	TGTGCCAGCAGCTTAGATCGGTTCGGGGGAGGAGAGACCCAGTACTTC	CASSLDRFGGGETQYF
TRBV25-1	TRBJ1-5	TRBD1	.	TGTGCCAGCAGTGCATCAGCCGGGACAGGGGATCGGGCCCAGCATTTT	CASSASAGTGDRAQHF
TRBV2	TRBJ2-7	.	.	TGTGCCAGCAGTGAACCACTCTACTTC	CASSEPLYF
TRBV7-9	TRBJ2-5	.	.	TGTGCCAGCAGCCCCCCCCAGCTAGCTGAGTCCTCGGAGACCCAGTACTTC	CASSPPQLAESSETQYF
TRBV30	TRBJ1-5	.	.	TGTGCCTGGAGTCAGGGAGGGCTCAATCAGCCCCAGCATTTT	CAWSQGGLNQPQHF
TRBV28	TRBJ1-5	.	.	TGTGCCAGCAGTTTTTGGCCGCTAATAAAGGGGGATCAGCCCCAGCATTTT	CASSFWPLIKGDQPQHF
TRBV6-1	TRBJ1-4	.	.	TGTGCCAGCCGACAGACCCTTAATGAAAAACTGTTTTTT	CASRQTLNEKLFF
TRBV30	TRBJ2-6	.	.	TGTGCCTGGAGTGTACGGGGACACAGGGCCGGGGCCAACGTCCTGACTTTC	CAWSVRGHRAGANVLTF
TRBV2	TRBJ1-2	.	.	TGTGCCATTCTCCACACATATGGCTACACCTTC	CAILHTYGYTF
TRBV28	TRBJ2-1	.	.	TGTGCCAGCAGACCAGGGAACTCCTACAATGAGCAGTTCTTC	CASRPGNSYNEQFF
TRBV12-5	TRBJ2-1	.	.	TGTGCTAGTGGCCTCTCCTACAATGAGCAGTTCTTC	CASGLSYNEQFF
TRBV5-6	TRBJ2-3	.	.	TGTGCCAGCAGCTTGGTTTTCGGGGGGCGTACAGATACGCAGTATTTT	CASSLVFGGRTDTQYF
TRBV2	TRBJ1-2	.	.	TGTGCCAGCAGGAAAACAGGGCTCCGGAGCTATGGCTACACCTTC	CASRKTGLRSYGYTF
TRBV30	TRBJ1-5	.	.	TGTGCCTGGAGTGTAAAGGGGTCCTATCAGCCCCAGCATTTT	CAWSVKGSYQPQHF
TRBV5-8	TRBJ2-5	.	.	TGTGCCAGCAGTCCCGTGGGGCGAGAGACCCAGTACTTC	CASSPVGRETQYF
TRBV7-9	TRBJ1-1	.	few	TGTGCCAGCAGCACCCTCAAGTGGGGCAGGACTGAAGCTTTCTTT	CASSTLKWGRTEAFF
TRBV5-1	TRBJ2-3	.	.	TGCGCCAGCAGCTTGAATATCGCGGGTCAGACGCAGTATTTT	CASSLNIAGQTQYF
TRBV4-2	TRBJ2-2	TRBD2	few	TGTGCCAGCAGCCAAGGAGAGCGGGAGAACACCGGGGAGCTGTTTTTT	CASSQGERENTGELFF
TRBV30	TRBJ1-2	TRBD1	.	TGTGCCTACCTCCGAGGACAGGGACCCCGGGGCTACACCTTC	CAYLRGQGPRGYTF
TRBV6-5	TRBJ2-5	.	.	TGTGCCAGCAGCGGGACATCTGGGTACCAAGAGACCCAGTACTTC	CASSGTSGYQETQYF
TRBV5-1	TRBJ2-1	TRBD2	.	TGCGCCAGCAGCAAAGCGGGAGGACCGCAATACAGAGTCTTC	CASSKAGGPQYRVF
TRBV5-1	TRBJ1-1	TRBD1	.	TGCGCCAGCAGCGCTGGACAGGGGGGGACTGAAGCTTTCTTT	CASSAGQGGTEAFF
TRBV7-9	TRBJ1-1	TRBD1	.	TGTGCCAGCAGCTTAGGGACAGGGTTTGAAGCTTTCTTT	CASSLGTGFEAFF
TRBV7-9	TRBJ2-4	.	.	TGTGCCAGCAGCTTAATGATGGGGGCTGAAGCCAAAAACATTCAGTACTTC	CASSLMMGAEAKNIQYF
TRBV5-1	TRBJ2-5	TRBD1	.	TGCGCCAGCAGCTCAGGGACAGTTCAAGAGACCCAGTACTTC	CASSSGTVQETQYF
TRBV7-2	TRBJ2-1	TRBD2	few	TGTGCCAGCAGCTTAGCGGCGGGAGGAAGCTATGAGCAGTTCTTC	CASSLAAGGSYEQFF
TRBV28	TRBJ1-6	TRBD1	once	TGTGCCAGCAGTTTCAACAGGGGATATAATTCACCCCTCCACTTT	CASSFNRGYNSPLHF
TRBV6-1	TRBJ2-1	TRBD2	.	TGTGCCAGCAGTGAAATGCGGGAGAGTTGGTGGGATGAGCAGTTCTTC	CASSEMRESWWDEQFF
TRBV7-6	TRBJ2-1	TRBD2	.	TGTGCCAGCAGCGCCGGGACTACCTACAATGAGCAGTTCTTC	CASSAGTTYNEQFF
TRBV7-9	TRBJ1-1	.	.	TGTGCCAGCAGCACCGCGGGACGAACCATGATCACTGAAGCTTTCTTT	CASSTAGRTMITEAFF
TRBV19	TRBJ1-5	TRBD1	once	TGTGCCAGCGACAGGGCGTATAGCAATCAGCCCCAGCATTTT	CASDRAYSNQPQHF
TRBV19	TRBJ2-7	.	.	TGTGCCAGTAGTATACAGGGAACTTCCTACGAGCAGTACTTC	CASSIQGTSYEQYF
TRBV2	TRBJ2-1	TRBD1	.	TGTGCCAGCGGGGCGACAGGGAGCTCCTACAATGAGCAGTTCTTC	CASGATGSSYNEQFF
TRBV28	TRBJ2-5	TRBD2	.	TGTGCCAGCTATAGCGGGAGGGCCGGGGAGACCCAGTACTTC	CASYSGRAGETQYF
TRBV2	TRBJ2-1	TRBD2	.	TGTGCCAGAGCGGGAGGTTCGTTTGGCAATGAGCAGTTCTTC	CARAGGSFGNEQFF
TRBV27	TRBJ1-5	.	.	TGTGCCGCAGGGTCGAAGGGTCCCAGGCAGCCCCAGCATTTT	CAAGSKGPRQPQHF
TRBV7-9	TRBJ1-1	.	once	TGTGCCAGCAGCTCTCCTATTACGAACACTGAAGCTTTCTTT	CASSSPITNTEAFF
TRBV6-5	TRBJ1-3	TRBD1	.	TGTGCCAGCACTGAGACAGGGTCGGTGCGAAACACCATATATTTT	CASTETGSVRNTIYF
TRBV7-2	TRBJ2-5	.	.	TGTGCCAGCAGCTTAAGGCCCAGGCAGGGAGAGACCCAGTACTTC	CASSLRPRQGETQYF
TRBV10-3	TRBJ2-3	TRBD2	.	TGTGCCATCAGTGAGATACCGGGACTAGCGGGAGGGCCCAGCACAGATACGCAGTATTTT	CAISEIPGLAGGPSTDTQYF